The 16 T cell receptor beta chains given below trace back to one sample, sequenced in a study of T cell changes during pregnancy in multiple sclerosis. Profiling relied on immunoSEQ multiplex PCR, and the TCRdb table lists in-frame clones only, not all of them. Of 45,000 or so clones in the sample, about 89% are singletons; the top ten hold more than 0.9%. Sequences were derived from CD4+ T cells from peripheral blood mononuclear cells, sampled after pregnancy. The receptors originated from a female donor with multiple sclerosis, enrolled in a pregnancy study.

This clone appeared a few times. This chain connects TRBV10-2 to TRBJ2-4; 9 bases match TRBD2. The V segment lost 6 bases and the J segment 5 bases; nucleotides outside the gene matches: 5. The CDR3 sequence is 14 residues long. CDR1 and CDR2 (germline): WSHSY, SAAADI. CDR3 DNA sequence: TGCGCCAGCAGATACGTAGCGGGAGAAAACATTCAGTACTTC. Residues: CASRYVAGENIQYF.

This clone was recorded once. V usage is TRBV14 and J usage is TRBJ1-2; D call uncertain. Germline CDR1 and CDR2: SGHDN and FVKESK. Deletions cut 4 bases from V and 8 bases from J, with 11 bases between. The CDR3 length is 12 residues. The CDR3 reads CASSPGGGGYTF. CDR3 DNA: TGTGCCAGCAGCCCCGGTGGAGGGGGCTACACCTTC.

The gene calls are TRBV2 and TRBJ1-2, with TRBD1 matching 7 bases. V was clipped by 3 bases and J by 4 bases; unmatched bases: 8. The CDR3 contains 15 residues. Germline assignment: CDR1 SNHLY and CDR2 FYNNEI. CDR3 loop: CASSEDLAGGYGYTF. The CDR3 coding sequence is TGTGCCAGCAGTGAGGACCTAGCAGGGGGCTATGGCTACACCTTC.

V is TRBV5-1 and J is TRBJ2-3; 7 bases match TRBD2. Per germline, CDR1 SGHRS and CDR2 YFSETQ. The CDR3 consists of 15 residues. The V segment lost 0 bases and the J segment 5 bases; nucleotides outside the gene matches: 6. The CDR3 reads CASSLGTSIRDTQYF. The CDR3, as DNA: TGCGCCAGCAGCTTGGGGACTAGTATACGAGATACGCAGTATTTT.

This clone was seen a few times. The chain uses TRBV2 and TRBJ2-1; the match to TRBD1 covers 9 bases. The germline CDR1 and CDR2 sequences are SNHLY and FYNNEI. V shed 5 bases and J 4 bases; nucleotides not matched to a gene: 6. This CDR3 has 15 amino acids. The CDR3 here is CASSPPGQGYNEQFF. The CDR3, as DNA: TGTGCCAGCAGTCCACCGGGACAGGGATACAATGAGCAGTTCTTC.

The rearrangement joins TRBV2 to TRBJ2-1; TRBD2 matches 7 bases. V trimming: 8 bases; J trimming: 2 bases; junction bases outside the gene matches: 6. Germline V lookup: CDR1 SNHLY, CDR2 FYNNEI. The CDR3 is 14 amino acids. CDR3 in amino acids: CASESGGAYNEQFF. In DNA form, the CDR3 reads TGTGCCAGCGAATCGGGGGGAGCCTACAATGAGCAGTTCTTC.

CDR3 residues: CASSRDSPAGTDTQYF. The CDR3 DNA reads TGCGCCAGCAGCCGGGACAGTCCAGCCGGTACAGATACGCAGTATTTT. The chain is built from TRBV4-3 and TRBJ2-3; 7 nucleotides align to TRBD1. The CDR3 spans 16 residues. Germline-derived CDR1 and CDR2 are LGHNA and YSLEER. The trim removed 4 bases at V and 3 bases at J, leaving 10 bases unmatched.

The V and J genes are TRBV10-3 and TRBJ2-5; TRBD1 matches at 8 bases. J lost 5 bases, V lost 6 bases, and 11 bases had no gene match. Germline CDR1 ENHRY, CDR2 SYGVKD. The CDR3 loop spans 15 amino acids. The CDR3 region has the DNA TGTGCCATCAGCACATCGCAGGGGGCAGAGGAGACCCAGTACTTC. It yields the protein CAISTSQGAEETQYF.

The V call is TRBV30, the J call TRBJ1-3; D remains ambiguous. Trimming took 0 bases from V and 0 from J, leaving 6 bases between them. CDR1 is GTSNPN and CDR2 is SVGIG in the germline V gene (reference sequence). This CDR3 is 14 amino acids long. DNA of the CDR3: TGTGCCTGGAGTGTGTCCAACTCTGGAAACACCATATATTTT. This codes for CAWSVSNSGNTIYF.

The V and J genes are TRBV11-2 and TRBJ2-1, with no clear D. The CDR3 sequence is 11 residues long. CDR1 and CDR2 (germline): SGHAT, FQNNGV. Trimming pared 1 base from V and 9 bases from J, leaving 4 bases between. The chain's CDR3 is CASSLAGEQFF. CDR3 coding DNA: TGTGCCAGCAGCTTAGCGGGTGAGCAGTTCTTC.

The rearrangement uses TRBV23-1 and TRBJ2-7; possibly TRBD1 for D (5 bases). TRBV23-1 is recorded as an ORF, its role being uncertain. Trimming cost V 2 bases and J 1 base, with 18 bases left between them. The CDR3 runs 17 residues. In DNA form, the CDR3 reads TGCGCCAGCAGTCAAAGACCTCGACAGTGGAAGTCCTACGAGCAGTACTTC. Its protein is CASSQRPRQWKSYEQYF.

The CDR3 DNA reads TGCAGCGTTGTTCTTAACTATGGCTACACCTTC. It encodes CSVVLNYGYTF. V is TRBV29-1 and J is TRBJ1-2, with no clear D. This CDR3 comprises 11 residues. From germline, CDR1 is SQVTM and CDR2 ANQGSEA. V lost 4 bases to trimming and J lost 1 base, with 4 bases between them.

This sequence joins TRBV30 and TRBJ2-1; unclear D gene. The CDR3 has 16 amino acids. Germline CDR1 GTSNPN, CDR2 SVGIG (reference sequence). Trimming shortened V by 0 bases and J by 5 bases, and 17 bases separated the two germline ends. DNA for the CDR3: TGTGCCTGGAGTGTATTGTCGGGTAGAACTAACAATGAGCAGTTCTTC. Translation gives CAWSVLSGRTNNEQFF.

The J gene is TRBJ1-4, the V gene TRBV6-5, with D possibly TRBD1 on 6 matching bases. V was pared by 6 bases and J by 3 bases, with 14 bases between. Germline CDR1 MNHEY, CDR2 SVGAGI. The CDR3 totals 15 residues. CDR3 residues: CASSSRQAANEKLFF. In nucleotides, the CDR3 is TGTGCCAGCAGCTCTAGACAGGCAGCTAATGAAAAACTGTTTTTT.

This clone was found once. The V and J genes are TRBV9 and TRBJ1-3; 7 bases fit TRBD1. After removal of 4 bases from V and 0 bases from J, the junction contained 13 bases not matched to a gene. From germline, CDR1 is SGDLS and CDR2 YYNGEE. The CDR3 runs to 18 residues. The CDR3 bases are TGTGCCAGCAGCACCAAGAGGCGAGGGACAGACTCTGGAAACACCATATATTTT. It yields the protein CASSTKRRGTDSGNTIYF.

The J gene is TRBJ2-3, the V gene TRBV7-2; 7 nucleotides agree with TRBD1. From germline, CDR1 is SGHTA and CDR2 FQGNSA. This CDR3 is 15 amino acids long. Unmatched junction bases numbered 6, after V lost 4 bases and J lost 2 bases. DNA for the CDR3: TGTGCCAGCAGCTATACAGGGGTTATCACAGATACGCAGTATTTT. This translates into CASSYTGVITDTQYF.